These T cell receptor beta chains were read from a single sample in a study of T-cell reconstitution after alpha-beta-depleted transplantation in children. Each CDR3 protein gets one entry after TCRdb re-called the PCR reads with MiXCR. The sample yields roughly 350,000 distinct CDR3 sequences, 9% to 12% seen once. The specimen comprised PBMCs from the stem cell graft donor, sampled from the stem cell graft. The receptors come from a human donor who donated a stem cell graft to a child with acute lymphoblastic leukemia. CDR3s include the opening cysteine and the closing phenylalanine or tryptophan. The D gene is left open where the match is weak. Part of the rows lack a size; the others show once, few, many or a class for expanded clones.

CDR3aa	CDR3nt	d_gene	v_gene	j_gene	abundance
CASTVALQETQYF	TGTGCCAGCACTGTGGCCCTCCAAGAGACCCAGTACTTC	NA	TRBV7-2	TRBJ2-5	few
CASSLEWLAGGSGDTQYF	TGTGCCAGCAGCTTAGAATGGTTAGCGGGAGGGTCGGGAGATACGCAGTATTTT	TRBD2	TRBV7-8	TRBJ2-3	NA
CASRQQSNQPQHF	TGTGCCAGCAGACAGCAGAGCAATCAGCCCCAGCATTTT	NA	TRBV19	TRBJ1-5	many
CSARQAGAGEQFF	TGCAGTGCTAGGCAAGCGGGAGCGGGTGAGCAGTTCTTC	TRBD2	TRBV20-1	TRBJ2-1	NA
CASSLGGNKNIQYF	TGTGCCAGCAGCTTAGGGGGGAACAAAAACATTCAGTACTTC	NA	TRBV7-3	TRBJ2-4	few
CASSGRTSGWGEQYF	TGCGCCAGCAGCGGTCGGACTAGCGGTTGGGGCGAGCAGTACTTC	TRBD2	TRBV4-1	TRBJ2-7	few
CSVGQLADEQYF	TGCAGCGTCGGCCAACTAGCGGACGAGCAGTACTTC	TRBD2	TRBV29-1	TRBJ2-7	NA
CSARGAGVGSYEQYF	TGCAGTGCTAGAGGTGCAGGGGTGGGCTCCTACGAGCAGTACTTC	NA	TRBV20-1	TRBJ2-7	few
CASSSPGLAGYEQYF	TGTGCCAGCAGTTCACCGGGACTAGCCGGATACGAGCAGTACTTC	TRBD2	TRBV28	TRBJ2-7	NA
CASSQGGNTGGLFF	TGCGCCAGCAGCCAAGGAGGGAACACCGGGGGGCTGTTTTTT	NA	TRBV4-1	TRBJ2-2	NA
CASSQGGRSSYEQYF	TGTGCCAGCAGCCAAGGCGGGAGGTCTTCCTACGAGCAGTACTTC	TRBD2	TRBV3-1	TRBJ2-7	many
CASSLTGQAHYGYTF	TGCGCCAGCAGCTTGACGGGACAGGCCCACTATGGCTACACCTTC	TRBD1	TRBV5-1	TRBJ1-2	NA